This T cell receptor beta chain was retrieved from a study of breast tumors, draining lymph nodes, adjacent tissues. Axillary draining lymph nodes of breast cancer patients supplied the node samples. In the case of this clonotype: Its antigen is not known. A clone one base away is much larger, so this may be a read error.

Whole-study results and caveats: That most tumor T cells come from lymph nodes remained unproven. Tumor repertoires ranked between lymph nodes and nontumor tissue in diversity, with V and J gene preferences.

TCRdb ran MiXCR on the multiplex PCR reads and lists one entry per CDR3 protein. Here the sample spans around 140,000 distinct CDR3 sequences, 30% to 35% being singletons. The source is a female donor with breast cancer. Some clones in this sample may be carry-over from other donors' samples. The sample was axillary lymph node tissue.

Here the CDR3 DNA reads TGTGCCAGCAGCTTACTCAGGGCTGGGAGGACCGGGGAGCTGTTTTTT. This sequence encodes CASSLLRAGRTGELFF. V is TRBV5-5 and J is TRBJ2-2, with D perhaps TRBD2 (6 bases). V was clipped by 2 bases and J by 5 bases, with 16 bases between them. The CDR3 spans 16 residues. The germline gives CDR1 SGHKS, CDR2 YYEKEE (reference sequence).